These 32 T cell receptor beta chains were sequenced from one sample in a study of blood T cell repertoires in COVID-19. Assay used: immunoSEQ multiplex PCR; TCRdb lists only in-frame clones, some missing. The sample consists of under 250,000 clones, 80% to 90% of them appearing once. Sequenced: PBMCs or T cells enriched from blood (not recorded which). The receptors stem from a woman aged 40 to 50 who had been exposed to COVID-19.

The genes are TRBV3-1 (or the pseudogene TRBV3-2) and TRBJ2-1; D gene unclear. In germline, CDR1 is LGHDT, CDR2 YNNKEL (reference sequence). V was shortened by 3 bases and J by 4 bases, with 10 bases between the two germline ends. The CDR3 extends over 14 amino acids. CDR3 nucleotide sequence: TGTGCCAGCAGCCAGTCGGTTGCTTACAATGAGCAGTTCTTC. Encoded protein: CASSQSVAYNEQFF.

This clone was detected a few times. The chain employs TRBV6-2 or TRBV6-3 and TRBJ1-1; no firm D call. The CDR3 sequence is 13 residues long. The V end lost 3 bases, the J end lost 1 base, and 6 bases lay between the germline ends. Germline CDR1 and CDR2: MNHEY and SVGEGT. For the CDR3, the DNA is TGTGCCAGCAGTTATGAGGGGAACACTGAAGCTTTCTTT. This codes for CASSYEGNTEAFF.

This clone was picked up many times. This chain connects TRBV24-1 to TRBJ1-2; the D gene is possibly TRBD1 (6 bases). Per germline, CDR1 KGHDR and CDR2 SFDVKD. The CDR3 extends over 11 amino acids. V was shortened by 1 base and J by 11 bases, with 7 bases between the two germline ends. This chain's CDR3 is CATSDFQGYTF. The CDR3 DNA follows: TGTGCCACCAGTGATTTTCAGGGGTACACCTTC.

This rearrangement joins TRBV5-5 to TRBJ1-3; a possible D gene is TRBD1 (5 bases). CDR3 length: 14 amino acids. Germline CDR1 SGHKS, CDR2 YYEKEE (reference sequence). Trimming left V 1 base short and J 4 bases short, with 9 bases between. The CDR3 nucleotides read TGTGCCAGCAGCTTGTTTCAGGGAGGAAACACCATATATTTT. It encodes CASSLFQGGNTIYF.

This clone was seen a few times. The chain couples TRBV24-1 to TRBJ2-7, with 10 positions matching TRBD1. After removal of 4 bases from V and 4 bases from J, the junction contained 3 bases not matched to a gene. The CDR3 sequence is 14 residues long. Looked up from germline, CDR1 is KGHDR and CDR2 is SFDVKD. The CDR3: CATSDTDRGYEQYF. In nucleotides, the CDR3 is TGTGCCACCAGTGACACGGACAGGGGGTACGAGCAGTACTTC.

V is TRBV19 and J is TRBJ1-5; D uncertain. Germline V CDR1 and CDR2: LNHDA, SQIVND (reference sequence). With 8 bases removed from V and 4 bases from J, the gap between germline ends came to 15 bases. The CDR3 has 14 amino acids. DNA for the CDR3: TGTGCCAGTCCCCGGGAGGGCCCTAATCAGCCCCAGCATTTT. It specifies CASPREGPNQPQHF. Supplemented by reference TRBV19 and TRBJ1-5, the full variable domain reads DGGITQSPKYLFRKEGQNVTLSCEQNLNHDAMYWYRQDPGQGLRLIYYSQIVNDFQKGDIAEGYSVSREKKESFPLTVTSAQKNPTAFYLCASPREGPNQPQHFGDGTRLSIL.

The CDR3 loop is CASSRAGDDSPLHF. CDR3 DNA sequence: TGTGCCAGCTCACGGGCAGGGGATGATTCACCCCTCCACTTT. The V gene is TRBV18, the J gene TRBJ1-6; a weak D match, TRBD1 (6 bases). From germline, CDR1 is KGHSH and CDR2 LQKENI. V was shortened by 4 bases and J by 8 bases, with 12 bases between the two germline ends. This CDR3 has 14 amino acids.

This clone has only one observation. The rearrangement uses TRBV7-6 and TRBJ2-3; possible D gene TRBD2, 6 bases. V was trimmed by 5 bases and J by 7 bases, leaving 22 bases between them. The CDR3 covers 16 residues. Germline-derived CDR1 and CDR2 are SGHVS and FNYEAQ. The CDR3 spells CASSPTGAGRTHTQYF. The CDR3 DNA reads TGTGCCAGCAGCCCCACGGGAGCAGGGAGGACTCATACGCAGTATTTT.

The chain carries TRBV30 and TRBJ1-2; perhaps TRBD1 as D (6 bases). CDR3 length: 14 amino acids. Germline CDR1 reads GTSNPN; CDR2 reads SVGIG (reference sequence). V lost 2 bases to trimming and J lost 6 bases, with 16 bases between them. The CDR3 here is CAWSLTGFSHGYTF. In DNA, the CDR3 is TGTGCCTGGAGTTTAACAGGGTTTAGCCATGGCTACACCTTC.

This clone was detected a few times. J is TRBJ1-2 and V is TRBV20-1; 12 positions match TRBD1. V trimming: 3 bases; J trimming: 6 bases; junction bases outside the gene matches: 14. The CDR3 loop spans 17 amino acids. Germline values: CDR1 DFQATT, CDR2 SNEGSKA (reference sequence). In DNA, the CDR3 is TGCAGTGCTAGTGGGACAGGGGGCAGTCTTTTTATTCATGGCTACACCTTC. Amino acids: CSASGTGGSLFIHGYTF.

This chain uses TRBV15 with TRBJ1-1; possible D gene TRBD1, 5 bases. Trimming took 3 bases from V and 3 from J, leaving 17 bases between them. The CDR3 extends over 16 amino acids. Looked up from germline, CDR1 is LNHNV and CDR2 is YYDKDF (reference sequence). CDR3 sequence: CATSRAPRGGDTEAFF. The CDR3 DNA reads TGTGCCACCAGCAGGGCTCCCCGGGGGGGGGACACTGAAGCTTTCTTT. Using reference TRBV15 and TRBJ1-1 for the parts outside the CDR3, the full variable domain is DAMVIQNPRYQVTQFGKPVTLSCSQTLNHNVMYWYQQKSSQAPKLLFHYYDKDFNNEADTPDNFQSRRPNTSFCFLDIRSPGLGDTAMYLCATSRAPRGGDTEAFFGQGTRLTVV.

The chain employs TRBV11-1 and TRBJ1-2, with unresolved D. The germline CDR1 and CDR2 sequences are SGHAT and FQDESV (reference sequence). Deletions cut 4 bases from V and 2 bases from J, with 8 bases between. CDR3 size: 13 residues. This CDR3 reads CASSSDGNYGYTF. In DNA, the CDR3 is TGTGCCAGCAGCTCCGACGGGAACTATGGCTACACCTTC.

This clone showed up just once. The chain has TRBV7-3 and TRBJ1-2; 7 positions agree with TRBD1. The CDR3 runs 13 residues. Germline CDR1 SGHTA, CDR2 FQGTGA. The V gene end was trimmed by 5 bases and the J gene end by 6 bases; junction bases not matched to a gene: 6. The CDR3 coding sequence is TGTGCCAGCAGCGTGCAGGGGGAGGATGGCTACACCTTC. Translation: CASSVQGEDGYTF.

The rearrangement joins TRBV9 to TRBJ2-7; 9 positions agree with TRBD1. The trim removed 3 bases at V and 5 bases at J, leaving 9 bases unmatched. Germline V gene sequence: CDR1 SGDLS, CDR2 YYNGEE. The CDR3 runs to 15 residues. CDR3: CASSETGTGNNEQYF. DNA for the CDR3: TGTGCCAGCAGCGAGACCGGGACAGGGAACAACGAGCAGTACTTC.

J is TRBJ2-3 and V is TRBV5-1, with TRBD2 matching 13 bases. V trimming: 4 bases; J trimming: 3 bases; junction bases outside the gene matches: 8. This CDR3 contains 17 residues. CDR1 and CDR2 (germline): SGHRS, YFSETQ. The DNA for the CDR3 is TGCGCCAGCAGCCGTACCGGGACTAGCGGGGCGACAGATACGCAGTATTTT. Its translation is CASSRTGTSGATDTQYF.

The chain recombines TRBV5-1 with TRBJ1-6, with 9 bases matching TRBD1. After removal of 5 bases from V and 5 bases from J, the junction contained 8 bases not matched to a gene. The CDR3 consists of 16 residues. Germline V gene lookup returns CDR1 SGHRS and CDR2 YFSETQ. DNA of the CDR3: TGCGCCAGCAGAGGTGGACAGGGGCGGAATAATTCACCCCTCCACTTT. Amino acid sequence: CASRGGQGRNNSPLHF.

This clone appeared once. The CDR3 DNA reads as TGTGCCAGCAGCAAATCGACAGGGGCGTTCAGCACTGAAGCTTTCTTT. Translation gives CASSKSTGAFSTEAFF. This chain joins TRBV6-6 and TRBJ1-1; 8 bases line up with TRBD1. The CDR3 extends over 16 amino acids. Germline CDR1 and CDR2: MNHNY and SVGAGI (reference sequence). V shed 6 bases, J shed 4 bases, and the junction held 13 bases outside the gene matches.

The genes are TRBV6-2 or TRBV6-3 and TRBJ2-7; D remains unclear. The V end was cut by 2 bases, the J end by 2 bases, with 7 bases between. CDR3 length: 13 residues. The V gene's germline CDR1 is MNHEY and CDR2 SVGEGT. The chain's CDR3 is CASSYILPYEQYF. CDR3 DNA: TGTGCCAGCAGTTACATACTCCCCTACGAGCAGTACTTC.

V is TRBV2 and J is TRBJ2-7; tentatively, D is TRBD1 (5 bases). Germline V gene sequence: CDR1 SNHLY, CDR2 FYNNEI. The ends were cut back, 2 bases at V and 3 bases at J, with 11 bases in the middle. The CDR3 has 14 residues. The CDR3 is CASSEQGWIYEQYF. The CDR3 DNA reads as TGTGCCAGCAGTGAACAGGGATGGATCTACGAGCAGTACTTC. The complete variable domain, with remaining parts taken from reference TRBV2 and TRBJ2-7, reads EPEVTQTPSHQVTQMGQEVILRCVPISNHLYFYWYRQILGQKVEFLVSFYNNEISEKSEIFDDQFSVERPDGSNFTLKIRSTKLEDSAMYFCASSEQGWIYEQYFGPGTRLTVT.

This chain uses TRBV27 with TRBJ2-7, with D tentatively TRBD2 (5 bases). The CDR3 sequence is 13 residues long. Looked up from germline, CDR1 is MNHEY and CDR2 is SMNVEV (reference sequence). Trimming removed 2 bases at V and 1 base at J, with 6 bases between. In DNA, the CDR3 is TGTGCCAGCAGTTTAGGGGAGTCCTACGAGCAGTACTTC. This encodes CASSLGESYEQYF.

The rearrangement joins TRBV10-3 to TRBJ1-3, with D hard to call. In germline, CDR1 is ENHRY, CDR2 SYGVKD. The CDR3 consists of 15 residues. V gave up 4 bases and J gave up 2 bases, with 12 bases separating them. CDR3 loop: CAISGGLEPGNTIYF. CDR3 bases: TGTGCCATCAGTGGAGGACTAGAGCCTGGAAACACCATATATTTT.

V usage is TRBV5-6 and J usage is TRBJ2-3; weak D call: TRBD2 (5 bases). Germline CDR1 is SGHDT and CDR2 is YYEEEE. V shed 3 bases and J shed 2 bases, with 10 bases lying between them. The CDR3 covers 14 residues. Here the CDR3 reads CASSSKRFTDTQYF. CDR3 DNA: TGTGCCAGCAGCTCCAAGCGGTTCACAGATACGCAGTATTTT. Variable domain in full (rest from reference TRBV5-6 and TRBJ2-3): DAGVTQSPTHLIKTRGQQVTLRCSPKSGHDTVSWYQQALGQGPQFIFQYYEEEERQRGNFPDRFSGHQFPNYSSELNVNALLLGDSALYLCASSSKRFTDTQYFGPGTRLTVL.

This clone appeared once. The chain couples TRBV6-1 to TRBJ1-1, with a tentative D call TRBD1 (6 bases). CDR3 size: 15 residues. Germline-derived CDR1 and CDR2 are MNHNS and SASEGT. The V and J ends lost 1 base and 4 bases respectively, with 13 bases between them. The CDR3 DNA reads as TGTGCCAGCAGTGAAGGAGTGAGGGGGGGCACTGAAGCTTTCTTT. It translates to CASSEGVRGGTEAFF.

V is TRBV4-2 and J is TRBJ1-4; D may be TRBD1 (5 bases). There are 16 residues in the CDR3. V was shortened by 1 base and J by 0 bases, with 9 bases between the two germline ends. The V gene's germline CDR1 is LGHNA and CDR2 YNFKEQ. Here the CDR3 DNA reads TGTGCCAGCAGCCAAGTTTCGGGGGCAACTAATGAAAAACTGTTTTTT. Protein sequence: CASSQVSGATNEKLFF.

The chain employs TRBV12-3 or TRBV12-4 and TRBJ1-2; D not certain. Trimming removed 1 base at V and 4 bases at J, with 7 bases between. The CDR3 is made up of 13 amino acids. CDR3 protein: CASSLGRFYGYTF. In DNA, the CDR3 is TGTGCCAGCAGTTTAGGGAGGTTCTATGGCTACACCTTC.

This rearrangement joins TRBV6-6 to TRBJ1-4; a weak D match, TRBD1 (6 bases). Trimming took 7 bases from V and 8 from J, leaving 11 bases between them. The CDR3 has 12 residues. Germline CDR1 MNHNY, CDR2 SVGAGI (reference sequence). In nucleotides, the CDR3 is TGTGCCAGCAAGGCAGGGGAGGAAAAACTGTTTTTT. The encoded protein is CASKAGEEKLFF.

The V call is TRBV5-4, the J call TRBJ1-4; D possibly corresponds to TRBD1 (6 bases). The CDR3 is 15 residues long. Germline loops: CDR1 SGHNT, CDR2 YYREEE (reference sequence). V lost 0 bases and J lost 3, with 9 bases in between. The DNA of the CDR3 is TGTGCCAGCAGCTTGGTGTCAGGGGCTAATGAAAAACTGTTTTTT. Translating gives CASSLVSGANEKLFF. Complete variable domain (other parts from reference TRBV5-4 and TRBJ1-4): ETGVTQSPTHLIKTRGQQVTLRCSSQSGHNTVSWYQQALGQGPQFIFQYYREEENGRGNFPPRFSGLQFPNYSSELNVNALELDDSALYLCASSLVSGANEKLFFGSGTQLSVL.

This sequence joins TRBV25-1 and TRBJ2-1; TRBD2 matches 8 bases. Germline V gives CDR1 MGHDK, CDR2 SYGVNS. V lost 1 base to trimming and J lost 6 bases; unmatched junction nucleotides: 8. The CDR3 extends over 16 amino acids. CDR3 protein: CASSEWGGGTPNEQFF. As DNA, the CDR3 is TGTGCCAGCAGTGAATGGGGCGGGGGGACCCCCAATGAGCAGTTCTTC.

This clone is a singleton in its sample. This rearrangement joins TRBV28 to TRBJ2-7; D unresolved. Trimming stripped 5 bases from V and 13 bases from J, with 24 bases between. The CDR3 contains 14 residues. The germline CDR1 and CDR2 sequences are MDHEN and SYDVKM. DNA for the CDR3: TGTGCCAGCAGTCCCCCTTCCAGGTCCCGGCCAGGCTACTTC. Its translation is CASSPPSRSRPGYF. Full variable domain (missing parts from reference TRBV28 and TRBJ2-7): DVKVTQSSRYLVKRTGEKVFLECVQDMDHENMFWYRQDPGLGLRLIYFSYDVKMKEKGDIPEGYSVSREKKERFSLILESASTNQTSMYLCASSPPSRSRPGYFGPGTRLTVT.

As for this clone: The same CDR3 also results from other DNA sequences found in this sample. The chain joins TRBV6-4 to TRBJ2-1; the D gene is possibly TRBD2 (5 bases). The CDR3 sequence is 13 residues long. Trimming took 3 bases from V and 2 from J, leaving 5 bases between them. Per the germline V gene, CDR1 is MRHNA and CDR2 is SNTAGT. CDR3 residues: CASSERAYNEQFF. In DNA form, the CDR3 reads TGTGCCAGCAGTGAGAGGGCCTACAATGAGCAGTTCTTC.

The rearrangement uses TRBV3-1 (or the pseudogene TRBV3-2) and TRBJ1-2; D is possibly TRBD1 (5 bases). The CDR3 is made up of 14 amino acids. V was trimmed by 0 bases and J by 7 bases, leaving 12 bases between them. The V gene's germline CDR1 is LGHDT and CDR2 YNNKEL (reference sequence). CDR3 amino acids: CASSQDEGARGYTF. CDR3 sequence (DNA): TGTGCCAGCAGCCAAGACGAAGGGGCGCGTGGCTACACCTTC.

The CDR3 coding sequence is TGTGCCAGCAGCGTAGGAGACGTGACAGGACTCAATTCACCCCTCCACTTT. This encodes CASSVGDVTGLNSPLHF. The V and J genes are TRBV9 and TRBJ1-6, with D possibly being TRBD1 (6 bases). V lost 0 bases and J lost 7, with 17 bases in between. The CDR3 covers 17 residues. The germline gives CDR1 SGDLS, CDR2 YYNGEE. Full variable domain (rest looked up from reference TRBV9 and TRBJ1-6): DSGVTQTPKHLITATGQRVTLRCSPRSGDLSVYWYQQSLDQGLQFLIQYYNGEERAKGNILERFSAQQFPDLHSELNLSSLELGDSALYFCASSVGDVTGLNSPLHFGNGTRLTVT.